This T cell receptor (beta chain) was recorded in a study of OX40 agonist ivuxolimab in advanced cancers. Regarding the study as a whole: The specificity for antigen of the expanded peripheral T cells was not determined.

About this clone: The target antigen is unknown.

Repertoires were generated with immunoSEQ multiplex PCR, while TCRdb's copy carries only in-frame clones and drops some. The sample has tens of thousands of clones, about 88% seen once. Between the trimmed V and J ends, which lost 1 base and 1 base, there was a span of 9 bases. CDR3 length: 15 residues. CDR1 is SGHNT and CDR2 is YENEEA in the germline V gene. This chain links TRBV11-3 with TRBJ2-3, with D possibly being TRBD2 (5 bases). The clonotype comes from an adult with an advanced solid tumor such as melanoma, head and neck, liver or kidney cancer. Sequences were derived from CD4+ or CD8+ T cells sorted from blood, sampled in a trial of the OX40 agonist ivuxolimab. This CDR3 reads CASSLGNSGTDTQYF. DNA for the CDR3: TGTGCCAGCAGCTTAGGTAATAGCGGCACAGATACGCAGTATTTT. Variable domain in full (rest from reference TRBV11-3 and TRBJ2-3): EAGVVQSPRYKIIEKKQPVAFWCNPISGHNTLYWYLQNLGQGPELLIRYENEEAVDDSQLPKDRFSAERLKGVDSTLKIQPAELGDSAVYLCASSLGNSGTDTQYFGPGTRLTVL.